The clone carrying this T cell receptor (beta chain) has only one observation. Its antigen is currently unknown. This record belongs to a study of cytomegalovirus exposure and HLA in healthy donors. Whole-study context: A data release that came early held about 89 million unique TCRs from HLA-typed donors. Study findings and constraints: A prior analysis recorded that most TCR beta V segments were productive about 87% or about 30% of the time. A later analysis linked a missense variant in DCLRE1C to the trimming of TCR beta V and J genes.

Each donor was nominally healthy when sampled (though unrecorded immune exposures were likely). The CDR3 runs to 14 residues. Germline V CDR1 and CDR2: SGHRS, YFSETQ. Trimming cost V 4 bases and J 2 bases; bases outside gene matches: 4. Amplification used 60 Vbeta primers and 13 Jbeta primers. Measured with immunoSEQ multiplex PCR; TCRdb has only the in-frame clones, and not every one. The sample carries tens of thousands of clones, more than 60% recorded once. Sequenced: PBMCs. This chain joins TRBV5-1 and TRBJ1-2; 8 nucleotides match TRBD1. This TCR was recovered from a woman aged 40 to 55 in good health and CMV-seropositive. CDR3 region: CASSEDRANYGYTF. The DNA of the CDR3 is TGCGCCAGCAGCGAGGACAGGGCAAACTATGGCTACACCTTC.